The T cell receptor (beta chain) described here comes from a study of CD8+CD57+ T cells in acquired aplastic anemia. Background on the study: Sorted CD4+ plus CD8+ cells gave DNA averaging roughly 3 ug. Study-level points and caveats: Found in both controls and patients were around 31 CD8+ CDR3 sequences.

In patients chosen for sequencing, flow cytometry had shown CD8+CD57+ cell expansion. Prior therapy had not been administered to any patient at the time of blood sampling. Trimming removed 0 bases at V and 4 bases at J, with 13 bases between. The CDR3 length is 15 residues. The germline V gene has CDR1 SGHKS and CDR2 YYEKEE (reference sequence). The use of genomic DNA as template underpinned the TCR beta VDJ and CDR3 profiling. MiXCR, run by TCRdb on the reads, gives a single entry per CDR3 protein. The table lists around 430,000 distinct CDR3 sequences, roughly a third of them singletons, with 0.82% in the top ten. In its sample, this clonotype was seen many times. Its specificity is unknown.

The chain has TRBV5-5 and TRBJ1-2, with a tentative D call TRBD1 (5 bases). The sequenced material came from sorted CD4+, CD8+, or CD8+CD57+ T cells (not recorded which) from PBMCs. The receptor was derived from a human donor with aplastic anemia. The CDR3 is CASSLAFQGAYGYTF. The DNA of the CDR3 is TGTGCCAGCAGCTTGGCATTTCAGGGTGCCTATGGCTACACCTTC.